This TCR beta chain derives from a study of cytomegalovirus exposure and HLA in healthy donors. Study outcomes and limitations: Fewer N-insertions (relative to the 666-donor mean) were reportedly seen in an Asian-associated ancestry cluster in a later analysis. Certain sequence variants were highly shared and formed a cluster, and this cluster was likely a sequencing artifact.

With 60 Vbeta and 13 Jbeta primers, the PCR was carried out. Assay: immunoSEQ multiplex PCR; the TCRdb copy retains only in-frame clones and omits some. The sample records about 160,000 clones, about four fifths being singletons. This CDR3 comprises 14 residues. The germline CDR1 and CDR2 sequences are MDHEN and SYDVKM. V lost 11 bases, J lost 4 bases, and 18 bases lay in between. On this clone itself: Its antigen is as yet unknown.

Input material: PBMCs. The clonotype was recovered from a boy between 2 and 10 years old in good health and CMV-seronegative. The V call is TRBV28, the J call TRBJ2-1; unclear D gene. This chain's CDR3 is CAGSEAEIYNEQFF. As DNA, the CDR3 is TGTGCCGGGTCCGAGGCGGAGATTTACAATGAGCAGTTCTTC. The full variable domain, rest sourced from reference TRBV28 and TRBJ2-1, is DVKVTQSSRYLVKRTGEKVFLECVQDMDHENMFWYRQDPGLGLRLIYFSYDVKMKEKGDIPEGYSVSREKKERFSLILESASTNQTSMYLCAGSEAEIYNEQFFGPGTRLTVL.